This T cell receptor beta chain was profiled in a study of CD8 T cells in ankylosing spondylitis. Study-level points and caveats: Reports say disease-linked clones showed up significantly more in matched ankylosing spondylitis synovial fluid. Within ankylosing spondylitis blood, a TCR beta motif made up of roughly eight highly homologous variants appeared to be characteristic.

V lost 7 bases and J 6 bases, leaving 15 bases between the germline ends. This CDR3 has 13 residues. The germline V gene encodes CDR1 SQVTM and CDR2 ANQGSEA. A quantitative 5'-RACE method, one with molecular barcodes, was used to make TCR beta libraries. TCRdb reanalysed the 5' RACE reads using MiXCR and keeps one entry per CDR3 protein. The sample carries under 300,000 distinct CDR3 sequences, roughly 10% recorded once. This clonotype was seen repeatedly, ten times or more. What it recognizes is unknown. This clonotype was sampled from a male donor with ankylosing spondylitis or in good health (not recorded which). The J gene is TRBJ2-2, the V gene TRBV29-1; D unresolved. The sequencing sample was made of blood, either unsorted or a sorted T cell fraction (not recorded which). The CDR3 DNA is TGCAGCGCCCGGGCCCCCGACGCCGGGGAGCTGTTTTTT. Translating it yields CSARAPDAGELFF.